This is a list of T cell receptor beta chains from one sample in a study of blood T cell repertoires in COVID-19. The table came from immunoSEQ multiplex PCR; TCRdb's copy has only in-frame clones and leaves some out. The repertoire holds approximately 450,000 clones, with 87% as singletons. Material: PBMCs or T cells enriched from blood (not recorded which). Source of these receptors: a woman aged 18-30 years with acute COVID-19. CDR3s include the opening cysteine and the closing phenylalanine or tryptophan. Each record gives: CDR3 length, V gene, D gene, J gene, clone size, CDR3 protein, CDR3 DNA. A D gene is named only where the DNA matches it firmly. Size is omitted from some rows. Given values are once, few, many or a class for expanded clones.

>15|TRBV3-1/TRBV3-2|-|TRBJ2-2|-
CASSPTGPRTGELFF
TGTGCCAGCAGCCCCACAGGACCGAGGACCGGGGAGCTGTTTTTT
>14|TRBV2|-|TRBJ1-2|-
CAEGTGTYGYGYTF
TGTGCCGAGGGTACCGGGACTTATGGGTATGGCTACACCTTC
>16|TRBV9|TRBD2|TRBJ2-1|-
CASSVGLAGGPYEQFF
TGTGCCAGCAGCGTAGGTCTAGCGGGAGGGCCTTATGAGCAGTTCTTC
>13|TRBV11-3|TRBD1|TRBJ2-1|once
CASSQRPGGEQFF
TGTGCCAGCAGCCAGCGCCCAGGGGGTGAGCAGTTCTTC
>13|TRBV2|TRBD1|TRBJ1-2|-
CASSEVGGSGYTF
TGTGCCAGCAGTGAGGTAGGGGGCAGTGGCTACACCTTC
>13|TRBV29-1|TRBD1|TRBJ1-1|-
CSGTGGVGTEAFF
TGCAGCGGGACAGGAGGGGTCGGGACTGAAGCTTTCTTT
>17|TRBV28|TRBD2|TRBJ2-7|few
CASTTTGLAGRSHEQYF
TGTGCCAGCACAACGACCGGACTAGCGGGAAGATCCCACGAGCAGTACTTC
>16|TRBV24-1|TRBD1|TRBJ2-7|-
CATSDPRTGVPYEQYF
TGTGCCACCAGTGACCCTCGGACAGGGGTTCCCTACGAGCAGTACTTC
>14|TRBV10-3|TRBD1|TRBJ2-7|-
CAISETGGGYEQYF
TGTGCCATCAGCGAGACAGGGGGCGGGTACGAGCAGTACTTC
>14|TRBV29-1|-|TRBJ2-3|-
CSVPVIGVTDTQYF
TGCAGCGTCCCCGTCATAGGGGTGACAGATACGCAGTATTTT
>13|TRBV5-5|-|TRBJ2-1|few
CASRLQGINEQFF
TGTGCCAGCAGACTACAGGGTATCAATGAGCAGTTCTTC
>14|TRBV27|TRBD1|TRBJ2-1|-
CASSLSTGYDEQFF
TGTGCCAGCAGTTTATCGACAGGGTACGATGAGCAGTTCTTC
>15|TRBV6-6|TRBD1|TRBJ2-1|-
CASSYLDRESDEQFF
TGTGCCAGCAGTTACCTGGACAGGGAGTCCGATGAGCAGTTCTTC
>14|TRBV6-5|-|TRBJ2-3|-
CASSLGVGGDTQYF
TGTGCCAGCAGCCTAGGGGTAGGGGGAGATACGCAGTATTTT
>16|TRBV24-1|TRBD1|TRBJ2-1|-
CATSDFATGDSGEQFF
TGTGCCACCAGTGATTTCGCCACAGGGGATAGTGGTGAGCAGTTCTTC
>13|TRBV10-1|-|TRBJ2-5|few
CASSGQYQETQYF
TGCGCCAGCAGTGGACAGTACCAAGAGACCCAGTACTTC
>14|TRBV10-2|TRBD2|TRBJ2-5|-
CASRSSGSGETQYF
TGCGCCAGCAGGTCAAGCGGGAGCGGGGAGACCCAGTACTTC
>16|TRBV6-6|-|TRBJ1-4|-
CASSYWEGKEGEKLFF
TGTGCCAGCAGTTACTGGGAGGGGAAGGAGGGTGAAAAACTGTTTTTT
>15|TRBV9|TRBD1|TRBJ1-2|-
CASSTRDRVNYGYTF
TGTGCCAGCAGCACGCGGGACAGGGTGAACTATGGCTACACCTTC
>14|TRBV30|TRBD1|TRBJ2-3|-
CAWGTGKGTDTQYF
TGTGCCTGGGGGACAGGGAAGGGCACAGATACGCAGTATTTT
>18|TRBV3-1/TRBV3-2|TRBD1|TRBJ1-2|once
CASSQGKDRGQANYGYTF
TGTGCCAGCAGCCAAGGGAAGGACAGGGGCCAAGCTAACTATGGCTACACCTTC
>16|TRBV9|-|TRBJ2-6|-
CASSVDEGAGANVLTF
TGTGCCAGCAGCGTAGACGAGGGGGCTGGGGCCAACGTCCTGACTTTC
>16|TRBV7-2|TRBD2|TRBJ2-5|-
CASSLASGGRWETQYF
TGTGCCAGCAGCTTAGCGTCGGGGGGGCGCTGGGAGACCCAGTACTTC
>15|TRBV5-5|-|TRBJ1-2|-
CASSGAGREAPGYTF
TGTGCCAGCAGCGGAGCGGGACGGGAAGCTCCTGGCTACACCTTC
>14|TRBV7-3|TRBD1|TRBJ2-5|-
CASSSGGQGQTQYF
TGTGCCAGCAGCTCGGGGGGACAGGGGCAGACCCAGTACTTC
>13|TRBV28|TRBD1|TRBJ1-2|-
CASSTTGAYGYTF
TGTGCCAGCAGTACCACAGGGGCGTATGGCTACACCTTC
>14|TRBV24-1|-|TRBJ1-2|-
CATSNRRVEDGYTF
TGTGCCACCAGCAACAGGAGAGTGGAAGATGGCTACACCTTC
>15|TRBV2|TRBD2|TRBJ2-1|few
CASRFTSGGAGEQFF
TGTGCCAGCAGATTTACTAGCGGGGGGGCCGGTGAGCAGTTCTTC
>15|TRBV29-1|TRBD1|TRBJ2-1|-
CSVEQGAISYNEQFF
TGCAGCGTAGAACAGGGGGCGATCTCCTACAATGAGCAGTTCTTC
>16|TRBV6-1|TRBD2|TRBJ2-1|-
CASSGSSGSTYNEQFF
TGTGCCAGCAGTGGATCAAGCGGGAGCACCTACAATGAGCAGTTCTTC
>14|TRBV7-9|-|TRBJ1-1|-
CASSLSDRNTEAFF
TGTGCCAGCAGCCTTTCTGACAGAAACACTGAAGCTTTCTTT
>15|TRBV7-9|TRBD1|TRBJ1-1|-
CASSPGDRQNTEAFF
TGTGCCAGCAGCCCCGGGGACAGGCAGAACACTGAAGCTTTCTTT
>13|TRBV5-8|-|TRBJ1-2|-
CASSLPGRYGYTF
TGTGCCAGCAGCTTACCAGGGCGCTATGGCTACACCTTC
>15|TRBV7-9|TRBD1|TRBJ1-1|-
CASSLAQTGDTEAFF
TGTGCCAGCAGCTTAGCTCAAACAGGGGACACTGAAGCTTTCTTT
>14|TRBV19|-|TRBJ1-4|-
CASSPFYGGEKLFF
TGTGCCAGTTCCCCTTTTTATGGGGGGGAAAAACTGTTTTTT
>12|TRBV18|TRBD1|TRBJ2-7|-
CASSSQGEEQYF
TGTGCCAGCTCATCGCAGGGGGAGGAGCAGTACTTC
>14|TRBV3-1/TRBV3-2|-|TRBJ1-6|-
CASSQGQLNSPLHF
TGTGCCAGCAGCCAAGGACAACTCAATTCACCCCTCCACTTT
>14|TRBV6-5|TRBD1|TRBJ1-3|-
CASRDRGSGNTIYF
TGTGCCAGCAGGGACAGGGGTTCCGGAAACACCATATATTTT
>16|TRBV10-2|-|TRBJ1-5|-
CASSELGDYSNQPQHF
TGCGCCAGCAGTGAGCTCGGAGACTATAGCAATCAGCCCCAGCATTTT
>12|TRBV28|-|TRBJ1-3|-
CASRQTGNTIYF
TGTGCCAGCAGACAAACTGGAAACACCATATATTTT
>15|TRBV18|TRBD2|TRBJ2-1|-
CASSQSLAVYNEQFF
TGTGCCAGCTCGCAGAGTCTAGCGGTCTACAATGAGCAGTTCTTC
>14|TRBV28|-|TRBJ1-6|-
CASSLLPYNSPLHF
TGTGCCAGCAGTTTACTTCCCTATAATTCACCCCTCCACTTT
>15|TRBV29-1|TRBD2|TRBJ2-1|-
CSVDPSGSLDNEQFF
TGCAGCGTTGACCCTAGCGGGAGTCTAGACAATGAGCAGTTCTTC
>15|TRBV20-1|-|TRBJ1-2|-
CSAIDAGTNNYGYTF
TGCAGTGCTATTGACGCCGGGACAAATAACTATGGCTACACCTTC
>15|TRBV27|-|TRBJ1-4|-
CASSLTTRFNEKLFF
TGTGCCAGCAGTTTAACAACCAGATTTAATGAAAAACTGTTTTTT
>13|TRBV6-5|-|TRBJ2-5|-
CASRRFDKQTQYF
TGTGCCAGCAGACGGTTTGACAAACAGACCCAGTACTTC
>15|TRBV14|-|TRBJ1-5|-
CASSQDEGGGQPQHF
TGTGCCAGCAGCCAAGATGAGGGCGGGGGGCAGCCCCAGCATTTT
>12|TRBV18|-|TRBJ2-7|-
CASSPTNSEQYF
TGTGCCAGCTCACCCACTAACTCCGAGCAGTACTTC
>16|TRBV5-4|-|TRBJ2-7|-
CASSFATGTPPYEQYF
TGTGCCAGCAGCTTCGCCACCGGGACACCTCCCTACGAGCAGTACTTC
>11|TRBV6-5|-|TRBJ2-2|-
CATRVTGELFF
TGTGCCACCCGGGTCACCGGGGAGCTGTTTTTT